This T cell receptor (beta chain) is drawn from a study of vaccination effects on CD4 cells after COVID-19. Overall study: A median of 72 days separated the second dose and sampling.

Points on this clone: What it recognizes is unknown.

This table comes from immunoSEQ multiplex PCR, and its TCRdb copy is limited to in-frame clones, with some not included. The table has fewer than 35,000 clones, around 85% seen once. The germline CDR1 and CDR2 sequences are KGHSH and LQKENI. Deletions cut 0 bases from V and 6 bases from J, with 10 bases between. The CDR3 is made up of 14 amino acids. Antigen-specific CD4+ T cells were first expanded with viral peptide pools by the ViraFEST assay and only then sequenced. An approximately 10-day culture period preceded the isolation of CD4+ T cells. Each participant was given two doses of one vaccine (BNT162b2 or mRNA-1273). Vaccinated participants had no history of SARS-CoV-2 infection and tested negative for nucleocapsid antibodies.

Sequences were derived from CD4+ T cells from PBMCs cultured with SARS-CoV-2 spike peptides, sampled after COVID-19 vaccination. This receptor was taken from a human donor who received a COVID-19 vaccine. Some clones in this sample may be carry-over from other donors' samples. This chain uses TRBV18 with TRBJ2-3; weak D call: TRBD1 (7 bases). The CDR3 sequence is CASSPPTGRDTQYF. Here the CDR3 DNA reads TGTGCCAGCTCACCACCGACAGGGAGGGATACGCAGTATTTT.